This T cell receptor (beta chain) was recovered during a study of cytomegalovirus exposure and HLA in healthy donors. This clone was observed once. Its antigen is unknown. Assay: immunoSEQ multiplex PCR; the TCRdb copy retains only in-frame clones and omits some. The table shows approximately 160,000 clones, with 95% to 96% occurring only once. Study-level points and caveats: That first-cohort TCR clusters tended to co-occur in the 90 to 150 validation repertoires was found in a later analysis.

V was pared by 7 bases and J by 0 bases, with 16 bases between. CDR1 is MNHNY and CDR2 is SVGAGI in the germline V gene (reference sequence). CDR3 length: 16 residues. The chain joins TRBV6-6 to TRBJ1-3; perhaps TRBD1 as D (6 bases). The specimen sequenced was PBMCs. This receptor was obtained from a woman aged 18-29 years in good health and CMV-seronegative. The CDR3 sequence is CASIPSTGISGNTIYF. The CDR3 nucleotides are TGTGCCAGCATCCCGAGTACAGGGATCTCTGGAAACACCATATATTTT.